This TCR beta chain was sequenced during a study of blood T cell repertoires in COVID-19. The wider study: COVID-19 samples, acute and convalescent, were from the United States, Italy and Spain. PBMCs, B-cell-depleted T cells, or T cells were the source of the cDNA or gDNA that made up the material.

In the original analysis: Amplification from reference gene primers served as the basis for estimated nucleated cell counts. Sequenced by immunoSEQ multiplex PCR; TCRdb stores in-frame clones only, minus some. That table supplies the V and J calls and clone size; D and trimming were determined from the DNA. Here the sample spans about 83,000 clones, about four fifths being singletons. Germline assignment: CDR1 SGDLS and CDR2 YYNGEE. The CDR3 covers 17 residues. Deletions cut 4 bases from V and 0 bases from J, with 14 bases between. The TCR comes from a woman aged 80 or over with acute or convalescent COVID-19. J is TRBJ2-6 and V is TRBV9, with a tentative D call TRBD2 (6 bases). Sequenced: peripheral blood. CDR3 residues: CASSRETRNSGANVLTF. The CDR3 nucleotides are TGTGCCAGCAGCCGGGAGACTCGAAACTCTGGGGCCAACGTCCTGACTTTC.